The TCR beta chain described here comes from a study of blood T cell repertoires in COVID-19. Study-wide context: Samples taken during acute and convalescent COVID-19 were collected in the United States, Italy and Spain. T cells, B-cell-depleted T cells, or PBMCs provided the cDNA or gDNA that served as material.

Germline-derived CDR1 and CDR2 are SGHRS and YFSETQ. Trimming removed 1 base from V and 8 bases from J; junction bases left unmatched: 4. The CDR3 loop spans 15 amino acids. Study processing details: Scientists estimated how many nucleated cells there were by amplifying reference gene primers. The protocol was immunoSEQ multiplex PCR, while the TCRdb copy is restricted to in-frame clones and leaves out a portion. Clone size and the V and J calls come from that table; the DNA yielded D and trimming. This repertoire shows some 200,000 clones, about four fifths found once; its top ten account for 3% to 3.5%.

This sequence was found in a woman under 40 who had recovered from COVID-19. This sequence joins TRBV5-1 and TRBJ2-1; 12 nucleotides match TRBD2. The sequencing input was peripheral blood. The CDR3 DNA sequence: TGCGCCAGCAGCTTGAGCGGGACTAGCGGGTATGAGCAGTTCTTC. It translates to CASSLSGTSGYEQFF.